The present TCR beta chain was sequenced within a study of blood T cell repertoires in COVID-19. Overall study context: Nucleic acid was either cDNA or gDNA, and it came from T cells, B-cell-depleted T cells, or PBMCs.

Germline V gene data show CDR1 as GTSNPN and CDR2 as SVGIG (reference sequence). With V trimmed by 5 bases and J by 8 bases, 14 bases remained unmatched. The CDR3 is 15 residues long. Profiling relied on immunoSEQ multiplex PCR, and the TCRdb table lists in-frame clones only, not all of them. The sample has 150,000 to 200,000 clones, 86% seen once. Sequencing was carried out using peripheral blood. The rearrangement uses TRBV30 and TRBJ1-2; TRBD1 matches at 10 bases. This clonotype was sampled from a man younger than 30 with acute or convalescent COVID-19. The CDR3 is CAWGGGDRGQRGYTF. In nucleotides, the CDR3 is TGTGCCTGGGGGGGAGGTGACAGGGGGCAACGGGGCTACACCTTC.